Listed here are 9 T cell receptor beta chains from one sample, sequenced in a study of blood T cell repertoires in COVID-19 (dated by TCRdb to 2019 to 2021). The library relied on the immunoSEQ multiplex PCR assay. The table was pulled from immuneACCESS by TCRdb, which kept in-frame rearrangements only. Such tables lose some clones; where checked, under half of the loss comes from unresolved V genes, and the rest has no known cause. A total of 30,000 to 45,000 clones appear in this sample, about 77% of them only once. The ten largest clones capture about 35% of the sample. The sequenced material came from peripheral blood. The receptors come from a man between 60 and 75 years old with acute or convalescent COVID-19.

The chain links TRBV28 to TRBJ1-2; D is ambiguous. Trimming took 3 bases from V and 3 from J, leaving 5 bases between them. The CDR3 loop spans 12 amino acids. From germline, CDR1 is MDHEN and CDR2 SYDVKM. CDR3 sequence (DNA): TGTGCCAGCAGTTTTCAGGACTATGGCTACACCTTC. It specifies CASSFQDYGYTF.

In nucleotides, the CDR3 is TGTGCCAGCGCCACCCAATCGACAGGCTTCAATCAGCCCCAGCATTTT. This sequence encodes CASATQSTGFNQPQHF. This rearrangement joins TRBV7-2 to TRBJ1-5, with D perhaps matching TRBD1 (6 bases). This CDR3 contains 16 residues. From germline, CDR1 is SGHTA and CDR2 FQGNSA. Trimming pared 8 bases from V and 3 bases from J, leaving 20 bases between.

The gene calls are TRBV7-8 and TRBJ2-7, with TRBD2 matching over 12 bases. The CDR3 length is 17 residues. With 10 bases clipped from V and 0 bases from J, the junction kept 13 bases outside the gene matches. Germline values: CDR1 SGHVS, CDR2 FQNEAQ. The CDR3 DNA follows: TGTGCCACGCAGCTTACAACTAGCGGGAGGTTCTCCTACGAGCAGTACTTC. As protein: CATQLTTSGRFSYEQYF.

Here the CDR3 DNA reads TGTGCCAGCAGCTTAACAGCAGCTAACTATGGCTACACCTTC. It yields the protein CASSLTAANYGYTF. The J gene is TRBJ1-2, the V gene TRBV11-2; no firm D call. Germline CDR1 reads SGHAT; CDR2 reads FQNNGV. V lost 2 bases and J 0 bases, leaving 7 bases between the germline ends. The CDR3 covers 14 residues.

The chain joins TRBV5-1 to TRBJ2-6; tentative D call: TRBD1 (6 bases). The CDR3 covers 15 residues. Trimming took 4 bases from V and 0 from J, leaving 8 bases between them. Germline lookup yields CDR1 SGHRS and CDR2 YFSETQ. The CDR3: CASSVDSSGANVLTF. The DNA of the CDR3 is TGCGCCAGCAGCGTGGACAGCTCTGGGGCCAACGTCCTGACTTTC.

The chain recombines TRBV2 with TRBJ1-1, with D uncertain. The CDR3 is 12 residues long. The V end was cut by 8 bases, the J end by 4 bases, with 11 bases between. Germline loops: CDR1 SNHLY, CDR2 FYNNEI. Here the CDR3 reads CASCRASTEAFF. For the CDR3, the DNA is TGTGCCAGCTGTAGAGCATCCACTGAAGCTTTCTTT.

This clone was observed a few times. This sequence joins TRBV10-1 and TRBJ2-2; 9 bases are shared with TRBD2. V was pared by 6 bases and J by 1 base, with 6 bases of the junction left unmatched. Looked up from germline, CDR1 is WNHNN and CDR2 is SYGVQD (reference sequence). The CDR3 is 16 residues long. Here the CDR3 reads CASSRSSGKNTGELFF. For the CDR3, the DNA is TGCGCCAGCAGCCGATCTAGCGGGAAGAACACCGGGGAGCTGTTTTTT.

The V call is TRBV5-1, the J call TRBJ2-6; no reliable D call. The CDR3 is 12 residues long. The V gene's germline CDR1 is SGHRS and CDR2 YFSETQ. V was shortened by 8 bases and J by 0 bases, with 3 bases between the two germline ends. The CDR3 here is CASRSGANVLTF. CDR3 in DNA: TGCGCCAGTCGCTCTGGGGCCAACGTCCTGACTTTC. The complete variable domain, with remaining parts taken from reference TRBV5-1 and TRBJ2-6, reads KAGVTQTPRYLIKTRGQQVTLSCSPISGHRSVSWYQQTPGQGLQFLFEYFSETQRNKGNFPGRFSGRQFSNSRSEMNVSTLELGDSALYLCASRSGANVLTFGAGSRLTVL.

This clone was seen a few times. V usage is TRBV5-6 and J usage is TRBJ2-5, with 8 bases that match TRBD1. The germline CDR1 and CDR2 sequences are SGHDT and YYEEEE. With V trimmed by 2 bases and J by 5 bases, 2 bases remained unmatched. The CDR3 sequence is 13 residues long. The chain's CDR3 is CASSFDRGETQYF. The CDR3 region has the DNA TGTGCCAGCAGCTTTGACAGGGGTGAGACCCAGTACTTC.